This TCR beta chain is drawn from a study of cytomegalovirus exposure and HLA in healthy donors. Study information: It was reported in a later analysis that the same platform had been used for the 110 or so validation repertoires as for the approximately 670 first-cohort repertoires. Study results and limitations: The investigators catalogued 150 or so TCR beta chains as cytomegalovirus-associated. Reportedly, diagnosis of cytomegalovirus status by the classifier showed high specificity and sensitivity. In vitro assays verified that three CMV-associated chains recognized CMV antigens specifically.

Trimming pared 9 bases from V and 6 bases from J, leaving 20 bases between. Germline V gene data show CDR1 as SNHLY and CDR2 as FYNNEI. This CDR3 has 14 amino acids. On this clone itself: The antigen remains unidentified.

The repertoire was sequenced with immunoSEQ multiplex PCR; TCRdb's copy has only in-frame clones and lacks some. The sample consists of hundreds of thousands of clones, 75% to 90% of them appearing once. The sample comprised PBMCs. The sequence was collected from a woman aged 18-29 years in good health and CMV-seronegative. The chain is built from TRBV2 and TRBJ1-2, with D unclear. The CDR3 protein is CASGREDFSDGYTF. The CDR3 nucleotides read TGTGCCAGTGGACGGGAGGATTTTTCGGATGGCTACACCTTC. The variable domain in full, with the rest retrieved from reference TRBV2 and TRBJ1-2, is EPEVTQTPSHQVTQMGQEVILRCVPISNHLYFYWYRQILGQKVEFLVSFYNNEISEKSEIFDDQFSVERPDGSNFTLKIRSTKLEDSAMYFCASGREDFSDGYTFGSGTRLTVV.